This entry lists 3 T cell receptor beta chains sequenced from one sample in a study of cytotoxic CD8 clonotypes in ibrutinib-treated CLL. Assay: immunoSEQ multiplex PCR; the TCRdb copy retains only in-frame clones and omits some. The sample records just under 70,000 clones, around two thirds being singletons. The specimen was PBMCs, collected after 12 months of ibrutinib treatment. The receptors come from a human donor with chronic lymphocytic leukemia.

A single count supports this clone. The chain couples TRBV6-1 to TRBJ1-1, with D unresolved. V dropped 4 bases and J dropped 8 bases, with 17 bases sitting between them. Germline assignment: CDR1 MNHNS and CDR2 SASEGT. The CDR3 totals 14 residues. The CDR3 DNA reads TGTGCCAGCAGTGTCCGGGCCGGGAGAGGGGAAGCTTTCTTT. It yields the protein CASSVRAGRGEAFF.

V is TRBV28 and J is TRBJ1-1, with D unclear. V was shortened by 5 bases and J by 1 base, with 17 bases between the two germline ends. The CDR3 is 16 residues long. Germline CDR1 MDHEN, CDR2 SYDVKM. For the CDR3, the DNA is TGTGCCAGCAGTGCCCTCCTGGGGTTGACGAACACTGAAGCTTTCTTT. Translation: CASSALLGLTNTEAFF.

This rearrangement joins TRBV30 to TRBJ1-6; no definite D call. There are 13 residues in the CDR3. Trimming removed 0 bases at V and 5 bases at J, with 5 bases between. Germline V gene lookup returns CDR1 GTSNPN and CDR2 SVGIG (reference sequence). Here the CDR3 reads CAWSVRNNSPLHF. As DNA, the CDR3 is TGTGCCTGGAGTGTCCGCAATAATTCACCCCTCCACTTT.